This is a list of T cell receptor beta chains from one sample in a study of shared clonotypes between healthy human individuals. Assay used: immunoSEQ multiplex PCR; TCRdb lists only in-frame clones, some missing. Of roughly 590,000 clones listed, over 95% are singletons. Sequencing input: naive CD8+ T cells sorted from blood. These receptors originate from a woman in her twenties or thirties in good health. CDR3s include the opening cysteine and the closing phenylalanine or tryptophan. The D gene is left open where the match is weak. Clone size is stated in some rows and not others, as once, few, many or a class when expanded.

d_gene	v_gene	j_gene	abundance	CDR3aa	CDR3nt
TRBD1	TRBV27	TRBJ2-1	NA	CASSLRTGVNEQFF	TGTGCCAGCAGTTTACGGACAGGGGTCAATGAGCAGTTCTTC
TRBD1	TRBV14	TRBJ2-5	NA	CASSQGDRAQETQYF	TGTGCCAGCAGCCAAGGGGACAGGGCGCAAGAGACCCAGTACTTC
NA	TRBV11-3	TRBJ1-1	NA	CASSLDRKGTEAFF	TGTGCCAGCAGCTTAGATCGAAAGGGGACTGAAGCTTTCTTT
TRBD2	TRBV5-4	TRBJ2-5	NA	CASSPLAGGGIETQYF	TGTGCCAGCAGCCCCTTAGCGGGAGGGGGGATAGAGACCCAGTACTTC
NA	TRBV6-6	TRBJ2-2	NA	CASTNDVNTGELFF	TGTGCCAGCACCAACGACGTGAACACCGGGGAGCTGTTTTTT
NA	TRBV25-1	TRBJ1-2	NA	CASSGLDTPNYGYTF	TGTGCCAGCAGTGGACTGGACACTCCTAACTATGGCTACACCTTC
NA	TRBV28	TRBJ1-1	few	CASRLRDTEAFF	TGTGCCAGCAGGTTGAGGGACACTGAAGCTTTCTTT
TRBD2	TRBV6-4	TRBJ2-1	NA	CASSDSYLAARNEQFF	TGTGCCAGCAGTGACTCTTATCTAGCGGCCCGCAATGAGCAGTTCTTC
NA	TRBV4-1	TRBJ1-5	NA	CASSQWSVLQPQHF	TGCGCCAGCAGCCAATGGAGTGTTCTTCAGCCCCAGCATTTT
NA	TRBV6-5	TRBJ1-1	NA	CASSYSSADAEAFF	TGTGCCAGCAGTTACTCGTCGGCGGACGCGGAAGCTTTCTTT
TRBD1	TRBV9	TRBJ1-4	NA	CASSVDRGPNEKLFF	TGTGCCAGCAGCGTAGACAGGGGCCCTAATGAAAAACTGTTTTTT
TRBD2	TRBV5-1	TRBJ2-1	NA	CASSLEAGGYNEQFF	TGCGCCAGCAGCTTGGAAGCGGGAGGCTACAATGAGCAGTTCTTC
NA	TRBV30	TRBJ1-1	NA	CAWSAYGGLTEAFF	TGTGCCTGGAGTGCCTACGGGGGCTTGACTGAAGCTTTCTTT
NA	TRBV2	TRBJ2-7	once	CASSETGSTYFGYEQYF	TGTGCCAGCAGCGAAACAGGGAGCACCTACTTTGGGTACGAGCAGTACTTC
NA	TRBV28	TRBJ2-5	NA	CASSFFAYQETQYF	TGTGCCAGCAGTTTTTTCGCGTACCAAGAGACCCAGTACTTC
NA	TRBV2	TRBJ2-1	NA	CASSGPGFSDEQFF	TGTGCCAGCAGTGGCCCGGGATTCAGCGATGAGCAGTTCTTC
TRBD2	TRBV28	TRBJ2-5	NA	CASSLSPSGAKETQYF	TGTGCCAGCAGTTTGTCTCCTAGCGGGGCTAAAGAGACCCAGTACTTC
NA	TRBV19	TRBJ1-2	NA	CAGSSGAYGYTF	TGTGCCGGCTCCTCGGGGGCCTATGGCTACACCTTC
NA	TRBV12-5	TRBJ1-1	NA	CASGLVLAGNTEAFF	TGTGCTAGTGGTTTGGTATTAGCAGGAAACACTGAAGCTTTCTTT
TRBD2	TRBV15	TRBJ2-1	once	CATSRSTSGSRNEQFF	TGTGCCACCAGCAGGTCGACTAGCGGGAGTCGAAATGAGCAGTTCTTC
TRBD1	TRBV19	TRBJ2-7	NA	CASSWGQGDEQYF	TGTGCCAGTAGTTGGGGACAGGGCGACGAGCAGTACTTC
TRBD2	TRBV2	TRBJ2-5	NA	CASSKDLLWGEGQETQYF	TGTGCCAGCAGCAAAGACCTCCTATGGGGGGAGGGCCAAGAGACCCAGTACTTC
NA	TRBV25-1	TRBJ2-3	NA	CASSASDLTDTQYF	TGTGCCAGCAGTGCATCGGACCTAACAGATACGCAGTATTTT
TRBD2	TRBV28	TRBJ2-7	NA	CASKGAGETYEQYF	TGTGCCAGCAAGGGAGCGGGAGAGACCTACGAGCAGTACTTC
NA	TRBV28	TRBJ2-5	NA	CASRTPGGVETQYF	TGTGCCAGCAGGACCCCGGGCGGGGTAGAGACCCAGTACTTC
NA	TRBV21-1	TRBJ2-1	NA	CASSKKGDRVNEQFF	TGTGCCAGCAGCAAAAAGGGTGACAGGGTAAATGAGCAGTTCTTC
NA	TRBV10-3	TRBJ2-1	NA	CAIQREGGEQFF	TGTGCCATCCAGAGAGAGGGGGGGGAGCAGTTCTTC
TRBD1	TRBV28	TRBJ2-2	NA	CASSSSTGTGLFRTGELFF	TGTGCCAGCAGTTCGTCTACCGGGACAGGGCTCTTCCGCACCGGGGAGCTGTTTTTT
NA	TRBV5-1	TRBJ2-4	NA	CASSLGQGYPKNIQYF	TGCGCCAGCAGCTTGGGGCAGGGTTATCCCAAAAACATTCAGTACTTC
TRBD1	TRBV29-1	TRBJ2-7	NA	CSVTGTGEYEQYF	TGCAGCGTAACCGGGACAGGGGAATACGAGCAGTACTTC
NA	TRBV5-1	TRBJ2-2	NA	CASSSRYGVNTGELFF	TGCGCCAGCAGCTCCCGGTACGGGGTTAACACCGGGGAGCTGTTTTTT
NA	TRBV21-1	TRBJ1-4	NA	CASSYAGRECEKLFF	TGTGCCAGCAGCTACGCCGGTCGGGAGTGTGAAAAACTGTTTTTT
NA	TRBV28	TRBJ2-4	NA	CASSWDAGKNIQYF	TGTGCCAGTTCGTGGGATGCCGGCAAAAACATTCAGTACTTC
TRBD2	TRBV4-2	TRBJ2-7	NA	CASSQAAVGTSGFEQYF	TGTGCCAGCAGCCAAGCGGCTGTTGGGACTAGCGGGTTCGAGCAGTACTTC
NA	TRBV4-1	TRBJ1-2	few	CASSQDRGTGYGYTF	TGCGCCAGCAGCCAAGATCGAGGGACTGGGTATGGCTACACCTTC
NA	TRBV6-1	TRBJ1-2	NA	CASRFRVEGYTF	TGTGCCAGCAGATTCAGGGTTGAGGGCTACACCTTC
NA	TRBV27	TRBJ1-1	NA	CASSLSKGSSEAFF	TGTGCCAGCAGTTTATCAAAGGGGTCCTCCGAAGCTTTCTTT
TRBD2	TRBV19	TRBJ2-5	NA	CASTQPGGPETQYF	TGTGCCAGTACCCAACCGGGGGGGCCTGAGACCCAGTACTTC
TRBD2	TRBV4-1	TRBJ2-5	once	CASSQDDGRAYQETQYF	TGCGCCAGCAGCCAAGATGACGGGAGGGCCTATCAAGAGACCCAGTACTTC
NA	TRBV27	TRBJ2-7	NA	CASSLFPRLGAYEQYF	TGTGCCAGCAGTTTATTTCCGAGACTAGGGGCCTACGAGCAGTACTTC
TRBD1	TRBV29-1	TRBJ2-2	NA	CSVEPTDRGSGELFF	TGCAGCGTTGAACCCACGGACAGGGGTTCCGGGGAGCTGTTTTTT
NA	TRBV7-9	TRBJ2-7	NA	CASSLELDSSYEQYF	TGTGCCAGCAGCTTAGAACTAGACAGCTCCTACGAGCAGTACTTC
TRBD2	TRBV5-4	TRBJ2-2	NA	CASSSFPLTSASTGELFF	TGTGCCAGCAGCTCCTTCCCCCTGACTAGCGCGAGCACCGGGGAGCTGTTTTTT
TRBD2	TRBV2	TRBJ2-5	NA	CASSEALSGAWETQYF	TGTGCCAGCAGTGAAGCGCTTAGCGGGGCTTGGGAGACCCAGTACTTC
NA	TRBV27	TRBJ2-7	NA	CASSLSSGHFSYEQYF	TGTGCCAGCAGTCTTAGTAGTGGACATTTCTCCTACGAGCAGTACTTC
NA	TRBV21-1	TRBJ2-7	NA	CASSKKGAVSSYEQYF	TGTGCCAGCAGCAAAAAGGGGGCAGTCTCCTCCTACGAGCAGTACTTC
NA	TRBV2	TRBJ2-5	NA	CASSDGGSQETQYF	TGTGCCAGCAGTGATGGGGGTTCCCAAGAGACCCAGTACTTC
NA	TRBV19	TRBJ2-7	NA	CASSILLGTSYEQYF	TGTGCCAGTAGTATTTTGTTGGGGACCTCCTACGAGCAGTACTTC
NA	TRBV9	TRBJ1-3	NA	CASSVEVGPPGLGNTIYF	TGTGCCAGCAGCGTAGAAGTTGGGCCCCCTGGCTTAGGAAACACCATATATTTT
NA	TRBV28	TRBJ2-5	NA	CASRWLSEERGSQETQYF	TGTGCCAGCAGGTGGCTTAGTGAAGAAAGGGGGTCCCAAGAGACCCAGTACTTC
TRBD2	TRBV10-3	TRBJ2-5	NA	CAISEPDGSPSSGSPPETQYF	TGTGCCATCAGTGAGCCGGACGGCTCCCCTTCTAGCGGGAGTCCCCCAGAGACCCAGTACTTC
TRBD2	TRBV9	TRBJ2-7	NA	CASSGGTSYSYEQYF	TGTGCCAGCAGCGGAGGGACTAGCTATTCCTACGAGCAGTACTTC
TRBD2	TRBV27	TRBJ2-1	NA	CASSRTSGRYNEQFF	TGTGCCAGCAGTAGGACTAGCGGGCGTTACAATGAGCAGTTCTTC
NA	TRBV7-9	TRBJ2-7	NA	CASSLGPGFYEQYF	TGTGCCAGCAGCTTAGGCCCAGGTTTCTACGAGCAGTACTTC
NA	TRBV9	TRBJ1-3	NA	CASSVDVTGGNTIYF	TGTGCCAGCAGCGTAGATGTGACAGGTGGAAACACCATATATTTT
TRBD1	TRBV4-1	TRBJ1-2	NA	CASSPLTTGGNYGYTF	TGCGCCAGCAGCCCGCTAACGACAGGGGGCAACTATGGCTACACCTTC
TRBD1	TRBV4-1	TRBJ2-1	NA	CASSYQGDAYNEQFF	TGCGCCAGCAGCTACCAGGGGGATGCCTACAATGAGCAGTTCTTC
NA	TRBV27	TRBJ1-1	NA	CASSLLTGGEAFF	TGTGCCAGCAGTTTACTGACAGGAGGTGAAGCTTTCTTT
NA	TRBV5-1	TRBJ2-7	NA	CASSLEGISVYYEQYF	TGCGCCAGCAGTCTGGAGGGCATTAGCGTGTACTACGAGCAGTACTTC
TRBD1	TRBV28	TRBJ1-1	NA	CASSSPIEGATEAFF	TGTGCCAGCAGTTCGCCGATCGAGGGGGCGACGGAAGCTTTCTTT